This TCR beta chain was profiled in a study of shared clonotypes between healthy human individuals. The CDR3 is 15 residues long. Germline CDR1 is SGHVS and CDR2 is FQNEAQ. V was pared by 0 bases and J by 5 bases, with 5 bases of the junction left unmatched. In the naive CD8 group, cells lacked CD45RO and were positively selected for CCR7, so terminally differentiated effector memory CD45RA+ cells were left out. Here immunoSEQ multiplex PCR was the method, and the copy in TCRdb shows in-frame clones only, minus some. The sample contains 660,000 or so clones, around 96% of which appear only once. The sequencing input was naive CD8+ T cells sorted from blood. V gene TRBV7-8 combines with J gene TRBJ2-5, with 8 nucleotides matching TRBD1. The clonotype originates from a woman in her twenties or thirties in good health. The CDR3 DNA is TGTGCCAGCAGCTTAGCGAGGACAGGGAGGGAGACCCAGTACTTC. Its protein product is CASSLARTGRETQYF.